What follows describes a single T cell receptor beta chain. Its antigen is unknown. This sample is part of a study of shared clonotypes between healthy human individuals. Study findings and constraints: Clonotypes shared by all four donors outscored non-shared clonotypes in generation probability. Sharing across four donors was seen in 4.5% to 6.5% of naive CD4 clonotypes.

Repertoires were generated with immunoSEQ multiplex PCR, while TCRdb's copy carries only in-frame clones and drops some. The sample yields over a million clones, around 78% seen once. The CDR3 loop spans 16 amino acids. Germline loops: CDR1 SGHDT, CDR2 YYEEEE. The V gene end was trimmed by 1 base and the J gene end by 6 bases; junction bases not matched to a gene: 13. Sequencing was performed on memory CD4+ T cells from PBMCs. The sample's subset: CD45RA-negative fraction. The sequence was obtained from a man between 18 and 29 years old in good health. Some clones in this sample may be carry-over from other donors' samples. This chain joins TRBV5-6 and TRBJ2-7; TRBD1 matches at 7 bases. Written as DNA, the CDR3 is TGTGCCAGCAGCTTGAATCTGGGCAGGGGGAGTTCCGAGCAGTACTTC. It translates to CASSLNLGRGSSEQYF.